The next 27 T cell receptor beta chains were all read from a single sample in a study of T cell clonality in common variable immunodeficiency (dated by TCRdb to about 2015). Antigen specificity for these receptors is unknown. What the work shows at the level of the full study, not this receptor alone: CVID TCRbeta sequences were reported to have fewer deletions and N-nucleotide insertions and to lack highly modified clones with 13 or more V deletions.

Library prep was done by the immunoSEQ multiplex PCR assay. In its TCRdb copy, this immuneACCESS table keeps in-frame sequences only and misses some clones. Where compared with another copy, unresolved V genes explain less than half of these, and the others have no known cause. In this sample the table shows approximately 38,000 clones, and no singletons are among them. The top ten clones comprise 5.5% to 7% of the sample. Sequenced: peripheral blood mononuclear cells. The receptor set was obtained from a human donor with common variable immunodeficiency.

This clone has a count of ten or more. The CDR3 end lies 3 residues beyond the end of the read and is filled in from the germline J gene. The chain couples TRBV6-2 or TRBV6-3 to TRBJ1-2; 10 nucleotides match TRBD1. There are 12 residues in the CDR3. Looked up from germline, CDR1 is MNHEY and CDR2 is SVGEGT. Trimming removed 6 bases from V and 7 bases from J; junction bases left unmatched: 2. CDR3: CASRGQGIGYTF. CDR3 DNA, as far as it was read: TGTGCCAGCAGGGGACAGGGGATTGGC.

This clone was observed many times. The DNA ends 3 residues before the CDR3 does, and the rest of the CDR3 is filled in from the germline J gene. The rearrangement uses TRBV27 and TRBJ2-5, with D hard to call. V was clipped by 0 bases and J by 5 bases, with 10 bases between them. The length of the CDR3 is 14 residues. Germline CDR1 MNHEY, CDR2 SMNVEV (reference sequence). The CDR3 protein is CASSLSTSGETQYF. The part of the CDR3 DNA that was read is TGTGCCAGCAGTTTATCGACCTCCGGGGAGACC.

In this sample, this clone turned up a few times. The read halts 3 residues ahead of the CDR3 end, with the missing end drawn from the germline J gene. This sequence joins TRBV30 and TRBJ1-4, with 7 bases that match TRBD1. Trimming removed 0 bases from V and 7 bases from J; junction bases left unmatched: 5. CDR1 and CDR2 from the germline V gene are GTSNPN and SVGIG (reference sequence). The CDR3 length is 14 residues. CDR3 DNA (partial): TGTGCCTGGAGTGTTGGGGGACAGCTTGAAAAA. Protein product: CAWSVGGQLEK. The entire CDR3 protein is CAWSVGGQLEKLFF.

This clone showed up many times. Read data end 3 residues before the CDR3 end; the end is taken from the germline J gene. This chain uses TRBV5-6 with TRBJ1-1; 7 bases match TRBD1. The CDR3 is 14 residues long. Germline-derived CDR1 and CDR2 are SGHDT and YYEEEE. The V gene end was trimmed by 5 bases and the J gene end by 1 base; junction bases not matched to a gene: 5. Partial CDR3 DNA: TGTGCCAGCAGAACGCAGGGGGGGAACACTGAA. It encodes CASRTQGGNTE. The whole CDR3 sequence is CASRTQGGNTEAFF.

This clone was counted many times. Incomplete CDR3 DNA: TGTGCCAGCAGCCAACTTCTAGCGGGATACTACAATGAG. Protein: CASSQLLAGYYNE. The complete CDR3 reads CASSQLLAGYYNEQFF. J is TRBJ2-1 and V is TRBV16; TRBD2 agrees at 9 bases. Coverage ceases 3 residues before the CDR3 finishes, and the germline J gene fills in the end. V was pared by 2 bases and J by 3 bases, with 5 bases of the junction left unmatched. Germline-derived CDR1 and CDR2 are KGHSY and FQNENV. This CDR3 has 16 residues. The full variable domain, completed using reference TRBV16 and TRBJ2-1, is GEEVAQTPKHLVRGEGQKAKLYCAPIKGHSYVFWYQQVLKNEFKFLISFQNENVFDETGMPKERFSAKCLPNSPCSLEIQATKLEDSAVYFCASSQLLAGYYNEQFFGPGTRLTVL.

This clone was seen at least ten times. The DNA ends 3 residues before the CDR3 does, and the rest of the CDR3 is filled in from the germline J gene. The genes are TRBV7-7 and TRBJ2-5; 8 bases map to TRBD2. The CDR3 totals 16 residues. The junction had 11 bases not matched to a gene; V was cut back by 4 bases and J by 4 bases. Germline assignment: CDR1 SSHAT and CDR2 FNYEAQ (reference sequence). The part of the CDR3 DNA that was read is TGTGCCAGCAGCTCGACGAGCGGGGGAGGCGGAGAGACC. The encoded protein is CASSSTSGGGGET. The entire CDR3 sequence reads CASSSTSGGGGETQYF.

This clone was seen a few times. The CDR3 extends 3 residues past the end of the read, so its final part is completed from the germline J gene. The chain carries TRBV7-9 and TRBJ1-1; possibly TRBD1 for D (6 bases). Trimming shortened V by 5 bases and J by 0 bases, and 7 bases separated the two germline ends. The CDR3 totals 13 residues. Germline V gene data show CDR1 as SEHNR and CDR2 as FQNEAQ (reference sequence). CDR3 region: CASSRDMNTEAFF. Partial CDR3 DNA: TGTGCCAGCAGCCGGGACATGAACACTGAA. The full variable domain, completed using reference TRBV7-9 and TRBJ1-1, is DTGVSQNPRHKITKRGQNVTFRCDPISEHNRLYWYRQTLGQGPEFLTYFQNEAQLEKSRLLSDRFSAERPKGSFSTLEIQRTEQGDSAMYLCASSRDMNTEAFFGQGTRLTVV.

Comment on this clone: From the germline J gene comes the end of the CDR3, since the read stops 3 residues before it. V is TRBV5-6 and J is TRBJ2-7; 8 nucleotides agree with TRBD1. With 4 bases clipped from V and 6 bases from J, the junction kept 12 bases outside the gene matches. This CDR3 comprises 15 residues. Looked up from germline, CDR1 is SGHDT and CDR2 is YYEEEE. The sequenced part of the CDR3 DNA is TGTGCCAGCAGCGCAATTCTAACAGGGGGGCGCGAG. Translation: CASSAILTGGRE. The entire CDR3 sequence reads CASSAILTGGREQYF.

This clone was counted at least ten times. The read falls 3 residues short of the CDR3 end, and the missing part is taken from the germline J gene. The chain has TRBV14 and TRBJ2-3, with D tentatively TRBD1 (5 bases). Looked up from germline, CDR1 is SGHDN and CDR2 is FVKESK. The CDR3 spans 15 residues. The CDR3 is CASSQDTPSGYTQYF. CDR3 DNA (partial): TGTGCCAGCAGCCAAGATACCCCCTCAGGGTACACG.

This clone was recorded a few times. The read gets to within 3 residues of the CDR3 end, and the germline J gene fills in the rest. V gene TRBV30 combines with J gene TRBJ1-6, with 7 bases matching TRBD1. Germline lookup yields CDR1 GTSNPN and CDR2 SVGIG (reference sequence). The CDR3 consists of 13 residues. J gave up 6 bases and V 5 bases, and 4 bases lay outside the gene matches. This CDR3 reads CAWLQGRNSPLHF. The DNA read from the CDR3 is TGTGCCTGGCTACAGGGGCGTAATTCACCC.

This clone came up a few times. Read coverage stops 3 residues before the CDR3 terminus; the germline J gene supplies the remainder. The chain joins TRBV30 to TRBJ2-3; D ambiguous. V lost 0 bases to trimming and J lost 6 bases, with 10 bases between them. This CDR3 has 13 amino acids. Germline assignment: CDR1 GTSNPN and CDR2 SVGIG (reference sequence). The CDR3 is CAWSVLARDTQYF. CDR3 DNA (partial): TGTGCCTGGAGTGTTTTAGCAAGGGATACG.

This clone was picked up many times. The read terminates 3 residues ahead of where the CDR3 ends, so the germline J gene completes it. V and J are TRBV7-3 and TRBJ1-6, with unresolved D. The CDR3 has 14 residues. V lost 2 bases and J lost 8, with 10 bases in between. CDR1 is SGHTA, CDR2 FQGTGA, per germline. CDR3 bases read: TGTGCCAGCAGCTTACTTGGCCGGGATTCACCC. Encoded protein: CASSLLGRDSP. The CDR3 in full is CASSLLGRDSPLHF.

This clone was counted a few times. With the read ending 3 residues before the CDR3 end, the germline J gene is used to fill in that end. V usage is TRBV7-8 and J usage is TRBJ2-3; possibly TRBD1 for D (8 bases). Trimming pared 2 bases from V and 6 bases from J, leaving 21 bases between. In germline, CDR1 is SGHVS, CDR2 FQNEAQ. The length of the CDR3 is 17 residues. CDR3: CASSLFQRNRGGDTQYF. Partial CDR3 DNA: TGTGCCAGCAGCTTATTTCAGCGAAACAGGGGGGGGGATACG.

Only a few counts were recorded for this clone. The CDR3 goes on 3 residues after the read ends, and that part is filled in from the germline J gene. The chain links TRBV2 to TRBJ2-5; 7 bases agree with TRBD1. Germline trimming cut 7 bases from V and 5 bases from J; bases unmatched to any gene: 10. Germline V gene lookup returns CDR1 SNHLY and CDR2 FYNNEI. The CDR3 runs 14 residues. Partial CDR3 DNA: TGTGCCAGCAAACCTTCGACAGGGACGGAGACC. It specifies CASKPSTGTET. The full CDR3 sequence reads CASKPSTGTETQYF. The complete variable domain, with remaining parts taken from reference TRBV2 and TRBJ2-5, reads EPEVTQTPSHQVTQMGQEVILRCVPISNHLYFYWYRQILGQKVEFLVSFYNNEISEKSEIFDDQFSVERPDGSNFTLKIRSTKLEDSAMYFCASKPSTGTETQYFGPGTRLLVL.

This clone occurred many times. The CDR3 end falls 3 residues outside the read, so it is completed with the germline J gene. V gene TRBV29-1 combines with J gene TRBJ2-7; TRBD2 matches 7 bases. This CDR3 contains 12 residues. Germline CDR1 SQVTM, CDR2 ANQGSEA. V was clipped by 6 bases and J by 3 bases; unmatched bases: 5. The covered CDR3 bases are TGCAGCGTCCCTGGGGGGGGCTACGAG. This encodes CSVPGGGYE. The whole CDR3 sequence is CSVPGGGYEQYF.

This clone has only a few counts. The read terminates 3 residues before the CDR3 end, so the remaining end is supplied by the germline J gene. The V call is TRBV19, the J call TRBJ2-7, with 7 bases identical to TRBD1. Trimming cost V 6 bases and J 6 bases; bases outside gene matches: 5. In germline, CDR1 is LNHDA, CDR2 SQIVND (reference sequence). The CDR3 length is 12 residues. The CDR3 loop is CASSHRGGEQYF. The CDR3 DNA, read in part, is TGTGCCAGTAGCCACAGGGGTGGCGAG.

This clone was counted at least ten times. The read terminates 3 residues ahead of where the CDR3 ends, so the germline J gene completes it. The V and J genes are TRBV18 and TRBJ1-2, with 8 bases that match TRBD1. This CDR3 has 15 amino acids. Germline V CDR1 and CDR2: KGHSH, LQKENI. V gave up 2 bases and J gave up 7 bases; unmatched junction bases: 9. The sequenced part of the CDR3 DNA is TGTGCCAGCTCACCATGGACAGGGAACTGGGGTGGC. Translation gives CASSPWTGNWGG. The full CDR3 reads CASSPWTGNWGGYTF.

Comment on this clone: The DNA ends 3 residues before the CDR3 does, and the rest of the CDR3 is filled in from the germline J gene. The chain joins TRBV29-1 to TRBJ2-7; D is unclear. Germline loops: CDR1 SQVTM, CDR2 ANQGSEA. The CDR3 length is 11 residues. Trimming took 3 bases from V and 4 from J, leaving 7 bases between them. This chain's CDR3 is CSVDLGYEQYF. The sequenced part of the CDR3 DNA is TGCAGCGTTGATTTAGGGTACGAG.

In this sample, this clone turned up a few times. The CDR3 sequence is CASRWGGTEAFF. CDR3 bases read: TGTGCCAGCAGATGGGGGGGAACTGAA. The chain employs TRBV19 and TRBJ1-1; D might be TRBD1 (5 bases). Read data end 3 residues before the CDR3 end; the end is taken from the germline J gene. The CDR3 spans 12 residues. V was clipped by 9 bases and J by 5 bases, with 13 bases between them. Germline CDR1 is LNHDA and CDR2 is SQIVND (reference sequence).

To note about this clone: The read stops 3 residues short of the end of the CDR3; the missing end is completed from the germline J gene. V usage is TRBV6-2 or TRBV6-3 and J usage is TRBJ2-7; no clear D gene. The V end was cut by 8 bases, the J end by 2 bases, with 10 bases between. The CDR3 is 12 amino acids. Germline V gene data show CDR1 as MNHEY and CDR2 as SVGEGT. Partial CDR3 DNA: TGTGCCAGCGAGGCCCCGACCTACGAG. Translated, it gives CASEAPTYE. The whole CDR3 reads CASEAPTYEQYF.

This clone has at least ten counts. The missing CDR3 end, 3 residues past where the read stops, is filled in from the germline J gene. The gene calls are TRBV20-1 and TRBJ1-2, with unresolved D. The CDR3 totals 14 residues. The germline gives CDR1 DFQATT, CDR2 SNEGSKA (reference sequence). Trimming pared 3 bases from V and 5 bases from J, leaving 16 bases between. The CDR3 DNA, read in part, is TGCAGTGCTAGGAAGGAGGGTCTTGGGTATGGC. Protein product: CSARKEGLGYG. The complete CDR3 reads CSARKEGLGYGYTF.

In this sample, this clone turned up many times. The CDR3 is cut off 3 residues early in the read; its end comes from the germline J gene. The V and J genes are TRBV6-2 or TRBV6-3 and TRBJ2-7; 8 bases agree with TRBD1. Germline values: CDR1 MNHEY, CDR2 SVGEGT. The CDR3 is 15 residues long. Unmatched junction bases numbered 7, after V lost 6 bases and J lost 0 bases. The CDR3: CASSSGTGYSYEQYF. The DNA read from the CDR3 is TGTGCCAGCAGCTCCGGGACAGGTTACTCCTACGAG.

Incomplete CDR3 DNA: TGTGCCAGTAGTATCGGGTATCGGGTCCCAGGGGGCGCTTCTGGGGCCAACGTC. Encoded protein: CASSIGYRVPGGASGANV. The whole CDR3 region reads CASSIGYRVPGGASGANVLTF. The rearrangement uses TRBV19 and TRBJ2-6, with 8 bases lining up with TRBD1. The sequenced fragment ends 3 residues before the CDR3 boundary, so the rest is inferred from the germline J gene. The CDR3 is 21 residues long. Per germline, CDR1 LNHDA and CDR2 SQIVND (reference sequence). The ends lost 3 bases at V and 1 base at J; junction bases unmatched: 17. The whole variable domain, remainder taken from reference TRBV19 and TRBJ2-6, is DGGITQSPKYLFRKEGQNVTLSCEQNLNHDAMYWYRQDPGQGLRLIYYSQIVNDFQKGDIAEGYSVSREKKESFPLTVTSAQKNPTAFYLCASSIGYRVPGGASGANVLTFGAGSRLTVL.

There are a few counts of this clone. The CDR3 end lies 3 residues beyond the end of the read and is filled in from the germline J gene. The V gene is TRBV19, the J gene TRBJ2-2, with D possibly matching TRBD1 (6 bases). Germline V gene data show CDR1 as LNHDA and CDR2 as SQIVND (reference sequence). The CDR3 is 14 amino acids. V was trimmed by 6 bases and J by 1 base, leaving 9 bases between them. CDR3 bases read: TGTGCCAGTAGCTTAGGGGGGAACACCGGGGAG. It codes for CASSLGGNTGE. The entire CDR3 protein is CASSLGGNTGELFF.

Notes on this clone: Read coverage stops 3 residues before the CDR3 terminus; the germline J gene supplies the remainder. The V and J genes are TRBV7-2 and TRBJ2-1; 9 bases map to TRBD2. V lost 4 bases and J lost 3; bases outside the gene matches: 4. Per the germline V gene, CDR1 is SGHTA and CDR2 is FQGNSA. CDR3 length: 15 residues. The CDR3 DNA, read in part, is TGTGCCAGCAGCTCCCTAGCGGGGCTCTACAATGAG. Translated, it gives CASSSLAGLYNE. The full-length CDR3 reads as CASSSLAGLYNEQFF.

This clone was observed many times. The observed sequence ends 3 residues before the CDR3 terminus, with the missing tail filled in from the germline J gene. V and J are TRBV20-1 and TRBJ2-5, with TRBD1 matching 9 bases. The length of the CDR3 is 13 residues. Germline V CDR1 and CDR2: DFQATT, SNEGSKA (reference sequence). V gave up 6 bases and J gave up 6 bases; unmatched junction bases: 8. CDR3 amino acids: CSAPGQGAKTQYF. The covered CDR3 bases are TGCAGTGCCCCGGGACAGGGAGCGAAGACC.

This clone was observed a few times. Sequencing ends 3 residues short of the CDR3 end; the germline J gene provides the rest. V gene TRBV2 combines with J gene TRBJ1-5, with unresolved D. The CDR3 consists of 14 residues. Germline V CDR1 and CDR2: SNHLY, FYNNEI. V lost 6 bases and J 0 bases, leaving 9 bases between the germline ends. The CDR3 spells CASSSQSSNQPQHF. The part of the CDR3 DNA that was read is TGTGCCAGCAGCAGTCAGAGTAGCAATCAGCCC.